This is a list of T cell receptor beta chains from one sample in a study of T-cell reconstitution after alpha-beta-depleted transplantation in children. TCRdb used MiXCR to reprocess the PCR reads, holding one entry per CDR3 protein. Of approximately 340,000 distinct CDR3 sequences in the sample, under 13% were seen once. Material: PBMCs from the stem cell graft donor, obtained from the stem cell graft. Receptors originate from a human donor who donated a stem cell graft to a child with acute lymphoblastic leukemia. Both conserved end residues are trimmed from each CDR3.

v_call: TRBV7-9
j_call: TRBJ1-3
cdr3_aa: ASRVLGTAVSGNTIY

v_call: TRBV5-1
j_call: TRBJ2-5
cdr3_aa: ASSLPMNQGAKETQY

v_call: TRBV7-9
j_call: TRBJ2-1
cdr3_aa: ASSFSGNNEQF

v_call: TRBV7-2
j_call: TRBJ2-3
cdr3_aa: ASSPQGALGDTQY

v_call: TRBV3-1
j_call: TRBJ2-3
cdr3_aa: ASSQEGLAVSTDTQY

v_call: TRBV20-1
j_call: TRBJ1-6
cdr3_aa: SAAVRAWPRSPLH

v_call: TRBV3-1
j_call: TRBJ1-1
cdr3_aa: ASSQEVKNTEAF

v_call: TRBV29-1
j_call: TRBJ1-2
cdr3_aa: SGLRSGTGRYGYT

v_call: TRBV12-3/TRBV12-4
j_call: TRBJ2-5
cdr3_aa: ASSFRRGETQY

v_call: TRBV4-2
j_call: TRBJ2-7
cdr3_aa: ASSSRLAGSYEQY

v_call: TRBV11-1
j_call: TRBJ2-3
cdr3_aa: ASSLTRLAGLLTDTQY

v_call: TRBV11-1
j_call: TRBJ2-1
cdr3_aa: ASSLAPLPHNEQF

v_call: TRBV5-4
j_call: TRBJ2-1
cdr3_aa: ASSSAGWNNEQF

v_call: TRBV29-1
j_call: TRBJ1-3
cdr3_aa: SVEGTGNTIY

v_call: TRBV20-1
j_call: TRBJ2-7
cdr3_aa: SARAGLSYEQY

v_call: TRBV4-2
j_call: TRBJ2-7
cdr3_aa: ASSQDQTGREQY

v_call: TRBV9
j_call: TRBJ1-2
cdr3_aa: ASSVLGAGVSGYT

v_call: TRBV7-2
j_call: TRBJ2-1
cdr3_aa: ASSLVSGDNEQF

v_call: TRBV28
j_call: TRBJ2-3
cdr3_aa: ASSPGYVSTDTQY

v_call: TRBV18
j_call: TRBJ1-1
cdr3_aa: ASSRQPVNTEAF

v_call: TRBV4-1
j_call: TRBJ2-1
cdr3_aa: ASSQDLREQF

v_call: TRBV7-9
j_call: TRBJ2-7
cdr3_aa: ASSMRDRGAYEQY

v_call: TRBV4-2
j_call: TRBJ2-4
cdr3_aa: ASSQEVGTSGQIAKNIQY

v_call: TRBV3-1
j_call: TRBJ2-1
cdr3_aa: ASSLWTGLSYNEQF

v_call: TRBV9
j_call: TRBJ2-7
cdr3_aa: ASSVAVGLYEQY

v_call: TRBV19
j_call: TRBJ1-1
cdr3_aa: ASSIRARSGTEAF

v_call: TRBV10-3
j_call: TRBJ1-5
cdr3_aa: AISVDGQQPQH

v_call: TRBV7-2
j_call: TRBJ2-7
cdr3_aa: ASSFWTGTYEQY

v_call: TRBV28
j_call: TRBJ2-7
cdr3_aa: ASSFGGTDEQY

v_call: TRBV10-3
j_call: TRBJ1-2
cdr3_aa: AISESMAGDGYT

v_call: TRBV27
j_call: TRBJ2-1
cdr3_aa: ASSLSGVPNEQF

v_call: TRBV3-1
j_call: TRBJ2-1
cdr3_aa: ASSQEILTAGNEQF